This T cell receptor (beta chain) was captured by sequencing in a study of shared clonotypes between healthy human individuals. The repertoire was sequenced with immunoSEQ multiplex PCR; TCRdb's copy has only in-frame clones and lacks some. The data show over a million clones, more than 75% seen once. This clone was recorded once. This receptor was taken from a man between 18 and 29 years old in good health. Some clones in this sample may be carry-over from other donors' samples. Material for sequencing was memory CD4+ T cells from PBMCs. Indicated subset: CD45RA-negative fraction.

In DNA form, the CDR3 reads TGTGCCAGCAGTGAAGACAGGGTGTGGACTGAAGCTTTCTTT. This codes for CASSEDRVWTEAFF. V is TRBV6-5 and J is TRBJ1-1; 7 bases agree with TRBD1. This CDR3 has 14 residues. CDR1 and CDR2 from the germline V gene are MNHEY and SVGAGI. V shed 5 bases, J shed 5 bases, and the junction held 8 bases outside the gene matches.